This record looks at one T cell receptor beta chain sequence and its context. What it recognizes is unknown. The sample originates from a study of shared clonotypes between healthy human individuals. Turning to the study itself: The study used three CD4 naive, three CD4 memory, two CD8 naive and one CD8 memory plate per donor. Study-wide points: It was observed that approximately 5% of naive CD4 clonotypes were shared across a handful of donors. Non-shared clonotypes had lower generation probabilities than those shared by all four donors.

It was CD45RO-negative cells, positively selected for CCR7, that made up naive CD8 cells, with terminally differentiated effector memory CD45RA+ cells excluded. The table came from immunoSEQ multiplex PCR; TCRdb's copy has only in-frame clones and leaves some out. The repertoire has about 2.1 million clones, under 95% of them found once; the top ten carry 1.7%. This TCR came from a man between 18 and 29 years old in good health. Some clones in this sample may be carry-over from other donors' samples. The sample comprised naive CD8+ T cells from PBMCs.

The CDR3 is CASSEGAGVGQPQHF. CDR3 DNA sequence: TGTGCCAGCAGTGAAGGGGCAGGGGTCGGTCAGCCCCAGCATTTT. This chain links TRBV2 with TRBJ1-5, with D perhaps matching TRBD1 (6 bases). The V gene's germline CDR1 is SNHLY and CDR2 FYNNEI. V was shortened by 1 base and J by 6 bases, with 13 bases between the two germline ends. CDR3 length equals 15 residues.